The 2 T cell receptor beta chains in this list originate from one sample, sequenced in a study of blood T cell repertoires in COVID-19. The protocol was immunoSEQ multiplex PCR, while the TCRdb copy is restricted to in-frame clones and leaves out a portion. The sample carries approximately 110,000 clones, approximately 85% recorded once. The sample was peripheral blood. The receptor source for this set is an elderly woman with COVID-19, enrolled during active disease.

This chain links TRBV3-1 (or the pseudogene TRBV3-2) with TRBJ1-2, with 9 bases aligning to TRBD1. V shed 4 bases and J 6 bases; nucleotides not matched to a gene: 3. Germline CDR1 and CDR2: LGHDT and YNNKEL (reference sequence). This CDR3 has 13 amino acids. CDR3 sequence reads: CASSRTGADGYTF. The CDR3 coding sequence is TGTGCCAGCAGCCGGACAGGGGCTGATGGCTACACCTTC.

The chain employs TRBV24-1 and TRBJ2-3; D gene unclear. CDR3 length: 13 residues. The V and J ends lost 3 bases and 7 bases respectively, with 10 bases between them. Germline V gene lookup returns CDR1 KGHDR and CDR2 SFDVKD. CDR3 DNA sequence: TGTGCCACCAGTGATCCCGGCAGGAATACGCAGTATTTT. Protein: CATSDPGRNTQYF.